One sample yielded the 18 T cell receptor beta chains listed below, sequenced in a study of blood T cell repertoires in COVID-19. Assay: immunoSEQ multiplex PCR; the TCRdb copy retains only in-frame clones and omits some. Of fewer than 200,000 clones in the sample, roughly 86% are singletons; the top ten hold less than 9%. The specimen was peripheral blood. These receptors were obtained from a middle-aged man who had recovered from COVID-19.

This chain links TRBV5-5 with TRBJ2-7, with 12 nucleotides matching TRBD1. V dropped 1 base and J dropped 4; count of bases not matched to a gene: 3. CDR1 SGHKS and CDR2 YYEKEE come from the germline V gene (reference sequence). There are 15 residues in the CDR3. The CDR3 DNA follows: TGTGCCAGCAGCTTGTGGGGACAGGGGGCTTACGAGCAGTACTTC. This encodes CASSLWGQGAYEQYF.

This clone has just a few counts. The chain couples TRBV4-3 to TRBJ2-7, with TRBD2 as a possible D gene (5 bases). The V end lost 0 bases, the J end lost 0 bases, and 12 bases lay between the germline ends. This CDR3 is 16 amino acids long. Germline CDR1 reads LGHNA; CDR2 reads YSLEER. Here the CDR3 reads CASSQESPGSSYEQYF. DNA for the CDR3: TGCGCCAGCAGCCAAGAGTCTCCGGGGAGCTCCTACGAGCAGTACTTC.

A single count supports this clone. V is TRBV30 and J is TRBJ1-1; 8 nucleotides line up with TRBD1. The CDR3 contains 15 residues. The germline CDR1 and CDR2 sequences are GTSNPN and SVGIG (reference sequence). V lost 1 base and J lost 10; bases outside the gene matches: 14. Here the CDR3 reads CAWSEAGQGGKGAFF. Written as DNA, the CDR3 is TGTGCCTGGAGTGAAGCAGGACAGGGAGGTAAGGGAGCTTTCTTT.

As DNA, the CDR3 is TGTGCCAGCAGCCCCCGGGACAGAAAAAAAGAGACCCAGTACTTC. Amino acids: CASSPRDRKKETQYF. V usage is TRBV7-9 and J usage is TRBJ2-5, with TRBD1 matching 7 bases. V trimming: 5 bases; J trimming: 3 bases; junction bases outside the gene matches: 9. The germline V gene has CDR1 SEHNR and CDR2 FQNEAQ (reference sequence). The CDR3 contains 15 residues.

V and J are TRBV15 and TRBJ2-1; 10 bases align to TRBD2. The CDR3 contains 17 residues. Per the germline V gene, CDR1 is LNHNV and CDR2 is YYDKDF (reference sequence). Trimming cost V 3 bases and J 7 bases; bases outside gene matches: 12. The CDR3 loop is CATSSALAGGGGNEQFF. The CDR3 DNA reads as TGTGCCACCAGCAGCGCCTTAGCGGGAGGAGGGGGGAATGAGCAGTTCTTC.

The chain carries TRBV6-5 and TRBJ2-5; TRBD1 agrees at 8 bases. This CDR3 has 13 residues. Germline values: CDR1 MNHEY, CDR2 SVGAGI. V was pared by 6 bases and J by 4 bases, with 4 bases of the junction left unmatched. This CDR3 reads CASSRQGRETQYF. In DNA form, the CDR3 reads TGTGCCAGCAGCCGACAGGGGCGAGAGACCCAGTACTTC.

This clone appeared a single time. An end of the junction differs from the germline gene, which may be a read error. The chain is built from TRBV19 and TRBJ1-1; no firm D call. Germline CDR1 reads LNHDA; CDR2 reads SQIVND (reference sequence). The CDR3 loop spans 14 amino acids. The CDR3: CASSAGRWRTEAFF. DNA of the CDR3: TGTGCCAGTAGTGCCGGCAGATGGAGAACTGAGGCTTTCTTT.

The chain employs TRBV15 and TRBJ2-1; possibly TRBD1 for D (6 bases). There are 16 residues in the CDR3. The germline V and J ends were trimmed by 1 base and 6 bases, with 16 bases remaining between them. Germline assignment: CDR1 LNHNV and CDR2 YYDKDF (reference sequence). This chain's CDR3 is CATSRAAGVVRNEQFF. The CDR3 coding sequence is TGTGCCACCAGCAGAGCTGCAGGGGTGGTACGCAATGAGCAGTTCTTC. Together with reference TRBV15 and TRBJ2-1, the CDR3 gives the full variable domain: DAMVIQNPRYQVTQFGKPVTLSCSQTLNHNVMYWYQQKSSQAPKLLFHYYDKDFNNEADTPDNFQSRRPNTSFCFLDIRSPGLGDTAMYLCATSRAAGVVRNEQFFGPGTRLTVL.

The chain carries TRBV7-9 and TRBJ1-5; 7 positions match TRBD1. Germline loops: CDR1 SEHNR, CDR2 FQNEAQ (reference sequence). This CDR3 spans 16 amino acids. Trimming took 11 bases from V and 5 from J; bases not matched to a gene: 18. The CDR3 is CAVSSTDRLSDQPQHF. Written as DNA, the CDR3 is TGTGCCGTATCTTCAACGGACAGGCTTAGTGATCAGCCCCAGCATTTT.

This clone was detected only once. The V and J genes are TRBV11-3 and TRBJ2-3, with TRBD2 as a possible D gene (6 bases). Germline-derived CDR1 and CDR2 are SGHNT and YENEEA. Between the trimmed V and J ends, which lost 6 bases and 1 base, there was a span of 8 bases. The CDR3 extends over 13 amino acids. CDR3: CASRPSGTDTQYF. The CDR3 nucleotides read TGTGCCAGCAGACCTAGCGGCACAGATACGCAGTATTTT.

This clone occurred a few times. This sequence joins TRBV11-2 and TRBJ1-2; D is unclear. CDR1 and CDR2 from the germline V gene are SGHAT and FQNNGV. The CDR3 extends over 15 amino acids. Trimming removed 2 bases from V and 0 bases from J, with 10 bases in between. The CDR3 bases are TGTGCCAGCAGCTTATCCCGGGGAGCTAACTATGGCTACACCTTC. Translating gives CASSLSRGANYGYTF. Full variable domain (remainder filled in from reference TRBV11-2 and TRBJ1-2): EAGVAQSPRYKIIEKRQSVAFWCNPISGHATLYWYQQILGQGPKLLIQFQNNGVVDDSQLPKDRFSAERLKGVDSTLKIQPAKLEDSAVYLCASSLSRGANYGYTFGSGTRLTVV.

The chain employs TRBV5-1 and TRBJ2-3; tentatively, D is TRBD2 (5 bases). The CDR3 spans 17 residues. Looked up from germline, CDR1 is SGHRS and CDR2 is YFSETQ. Trimming pared 0 bases from V and 0 bases from J, leaving 14 bases between. The CDR3 DNA reads as TGCGCCAGCAGCTTGGGTTCTAGCAGTCCTAGCACAGATACGCAGTATTTT. Protein product: CASSLGSSSPSTDTQYF.

This chain joins TRBV24-1 and TRBJ1-5; D might be TRBD1 (5 bases). The CDR3 spans 15 residues. CDR1 is KGHDR and CDR2 is SFDVKD in the germline V gene. Trimming removed 2 bases from V and 3 bases from J, with 10 bases in between. The CDR3 spells CATSDSRQNNQPQHF. For the CDR3, the DNA is TGTGCCACCAGTGATTCTCGACAGAACAATCAGCCCCAGCATTTT.

The J gene is TRBJ1-2, the V gene TRBV19, with TRBD1 matching 7 bases. The length of the CDR3 is 13 residues. CDR1 and CDR2 from the germline V gene are LNHDA and SQIVND (reference sequence). J was trimmed by 8 bases and V by 6 bases; bases with no gene match: 9. The CDR3 region is CASREDRWSGYTF. In nucleotides, the CDR3 is TGTGCCAGTAGGGAGGACAGGTGGTCCGGCTACACCTTC.

The chain recombines TRBV19 with TRBJ2-1, with D unclear. The V gene's germline CDR1 is LNHDA and CDR2 SQIVND (reference sequence). V gave up 0 bases and J gave up 14 bases, with 17 bases separating them. The CDR3 totals 14 residues. CDR3 protein: CASSIDRYWAPEFF. CDR3 coding DNA: TGTGCCAGTAGTATAGATCGTTATTGGGCCCCGGAGTTCTTC.

This clone was detected many times. DNA for the CDR3: TGTGCCAGCAGTCCCGACAGGGGAGAGACCCAGTACTTC. Translation gives CASSPDRGETQYF. This rearrangement joins TRBV6-5 to TRBJ2-5, with TRBD1 matching over 8 bases. V was clipped by 5 bases and J by 4 bases; unmatched bases: 3. The CDR3 has 13 residues. CDR1 and CDR2 (germline): MNHEY, SVGAGI.

The rearrangement joins TRBV27 to TRBJ2-5; perhaps TRBD1 as D (6 bases). Germline lookup yields CDR1 MNHEY and CDR2 SMNVEV (reference sequence). The CDR3 covers 14 residues. Trimming shortened V by 3 bases and J by 4 bases, and 12 bases separated the two germline ends. CDR3 region: CASSFRQGPETQYF. The CDR3 nucleotides are TGTGCCAGCAGTTTTAGGCAGGGGCCAGAGACCCAGTACTTC.

This sequence joins TRBV4-1 and TRBJ2-1; 12 nucleotides line up with TRBD2. The length of the CDR3 is 16 residues. J gave up 12 bases and V 0 bases, and 9 bases lay outside the gene matches. Germline values: CDR1 MGHRA, CDR2 YSYEKL. DNA for the CDR3: TGCGCCAGCAGCCAAGACCGGCTAGCGGGGGGGCTTTTGCAGTTCTTC. It translates to CASSQDRLAGGLLQFF.